The clone carrying this T cell receptor (beta chain) was picked up many times. The antigen remains unidentified. The V and J ends lost 6 bases and 3 bases, in that order; junction bases with no gene match: 13. The CDR3 contains 16 residues. In germline, CDR1 is DFQATT, CDR2 SNEGSKA (reference sequence). The data stem from a study of T cells in Graves' hyperthyroidism and ophthalmopathy. There were TCR beta CDR3 regions amplified from RNA transcripts. The HTBI primer set drove a first-round RT-PCR of the TCR CDR3. TCRdb re-called the multiplex PCR reads with MiXCR, one entry per CDR3 protein. The table shows 550,000 to 600,000 distinct CDR3 sequences, with under 60% occurring only once. Study-wide results and limits: A 13 V-J model separated ophthalmopathy from stable hyperthyroidism.

This sequence joins TRBV20-1 and TRBJ2-7, with TRBD1 matching 11 bases. This clonotype was sampled from an adult woman with Graves' disease, either hyperthyroidism or ophthalmopathy (not recorded which). Sequencing was performed on peripheral blood or thyroid tissue (not recorded which). The DNA for the CDR3 is TGCAGTGCGCCCTGGGACAGGGGGTGGGGGTTCTACGAGCAGTACTTC. It translates to CSAPWDRGWGFYEQYF.